This passage covers 2 T cell receptor beta chains from one sample sequenced in a study of T-cell memory formation after mild COVID-19. TCRdb redid the calling of the 5' RACE reads with MiXCR, one entry per CDR3 protein. This sample has nearly 110,000 distinct CDR3 sequences; around 14% occur once, and the top ten carry 35% to 40%. The sample taken for sequencing was PBMCs or a T cell subset sorted from them (not recorded which). The source of these receptors is a man aged 18 to 29 who had mild COVID-19 (a few samples of this study predate the infection). Cell type and time point are not known.

This clonotype was seen a handful of times. The chain joins TRBV11-2 to TRBJ2-3; 9 bases line up with TRBD2. Germline V gene data show CDR1 as SGHAT and CDR2 as FQNNGV. The length of the CDR3 is 12 residues. Trimming at V came to 1 base and at J to 11 bases, leaving 1 base not matched to a gene. Written as DNA, the CDR3 is TGTGCCAGCAGCTTAGCAGCGGGGGGGCAGTATTTT. Its protein is CASSLAAGGQYF.

Only a few counts were recorded for this clonotype. The chain employs TRBV12-3 or TRBV12-4 and TRBJ2-1; the D call may be TRBD1 or TRBD2 (5 bases each). CDR3 length: 14 amino acids. V lost 1 base to trimming and J lost 5 bases, with 9 bases between them. The CDR3 DNA reads as TGTGCCAGCAGTTTAGGAGGGGAGAACAATGAGCAGTTCTTC. Translating it yields CASSLGGENNEQFF.